Described below is a single T cell receptor beta chain sequence and its context. Its antigen is unidentified. The sample originates from a study of cytomegalovirus exposure and HLA in healthy donors. Whole-study findings and limits: TCR beta chains numbering about 160 were designated cytomegalovirus-associated. The only immune exposure information that was available was CMV serostatus. Across donors, sequencing depth was assumed by presence/absence analyses to be roughly uniform.

The germline V gene encodes CDR1 MNHEY and CDR2 SVGAGI. This CDR3 spans 13 amino acids. V gave up 6 bases and J gave up 2 bases, with 11 bases separating them. The PCR had 60 Vbeta and 13 Jbeta primers. Under the authors' procedure: Counted up in a later analysis, unique TCR beta chains came to around 80 million, with around 9.9 million shared. Measured with immunoSEQ multiplex PCR; TCRdb has only the in-frame clones, and not every one. V and J calls and clone size come straight from that table; D and trimming were deduced from the DNA. This table has 100,000 to 150,000 clones, roughly 80% appearing once.

This clonotype was obtained from a female donor in good health and CMV-seronegative. Source material: PBMCs. The genes are TRBV6-5 and TRBJ2-7; D perhaps matches TRBD2 (6 bases). The CDR3 sequence: CASRRDGPYEQYF. The CDR3, as DNA: TGTGCCAGCAGGCGGGACGGTCCCTACGAGCAGTACTTC.